Below are 19 T cell receptor beta chains sequenced from a single sample in a study of T-cell memory formation after mild COVID-19. TCRdb reprocessed the 5' RACE reads via MiXCR and lists one record per CDR3 protein. The table includes 210,000 or so distinct CDR3 sequences, around 16% detected once. Sequenced input: PBMCs or a T cell subset sorted from them (not recorded which). Receptors originate from an adult woman who had mild COVID-19 (a few samples of this study predate the infection). Cell type and time point are not known.

This clonotype was detected a few times. The chain uses TRBV4-2 and TRBJ2-5; D might be TRBD2 (6 bases). V shed 0 bases and J shed 2 bases, with 10 bases lying between them. This CDR3 contains 15 residues. Per germline, CDR1 LGHNA and CDR2 YNFKEQ. The CDR3 protein is CASSQELAAQETQYF. The CDR3 DNA reads as TGTGCCAGCAGCCAAGAACTAGCAGCTCAAGAGACCCAGTACTTC.

The rearrangement links TRBV28 to TRBJ2-7, with TRBD2 matching 13 bases. The CDR3 is 14 amino acids. V dropped 5 bases and J dropped 7; count of bases not matched to a gene: 5. Germline CDR1 MDHEN, CDR2 SYDVKM. CDR3 bases: TGTGCCAGCAGTCCACTAGCGGGAGGGCAAGAGCAGTACTTC. It specifies CASSPLAGGQEQYF.

This clonotype was seen only a few times. The V and J genes are TRBV7-8 and TRBJ1-5, with 8 bases that match TRBD1. The CDR3 loop spans 16 amino acids. From germline, CDR1 is SGHVS and CDR2 FQNEAQ. V was pared by 1 base and J by 2 bases, with 4 bases of the junction left unmatched. The DNA for the CDR3 is TGTGCCAGCAGCTTAGTCAGGGGGCGAGGCAATCAGCCCCAGCATTTT. This sequence encodes CASSLVRGRGNQPQHF.

J is TRBJ1-1 and V is TRBV15; D not resolved. Trimming took off 1 base at V and 0 bases at J, with 15 bases between the two ends. The length of the CDR3 is 17 residues. Germline assignment: CDR1 LNHNV and CDR2 YYDKDF (reference sequence). In nucleotides, the CDR3 is TGTGCCACCAGCAGAGGGGCTCCAAGCCAGCTGAACACTGAAGCTTTCTTT. Translated: CATSRGAPSQLNTEAFF.

This clonotype was picked up a small number of times. This rearrangement joins TRBV30 to TRBJ2-7, with a tentative D call TRBD1 (5 bases). CDR3 length: 17 residues. Germline V gene lookup returns CDR1 GTSNPN and CDR2 SVGIG (reference sequence). V lost 2 bases to trimming and J lost 0 bases, with 20 bases between them. CDR3 region: CAWSSPQGQGSSYEQYF. The CDR3 nucleotides read TGTGCCTGGAGTTCCCCTCAAGGGCAGGGCTCCTCCTACGAGCAGTACTTC.

The chain couples TRBV30 to TRBJ2-7; tentatively, D is TRBD2 (6 bases). V was clipped by 1 base and J by 3 bases, with 10 bases between them. This CDR3 has 13 amino acids. Germline CDR1 and CDR2: GTSNPN and SVGIG (reference sequence). The CDR3: CAWSAPGVYEQYF. CDR3 nucleotides: TGTGCCTGGAGTGCCCCGGGAGTCTACGAGCAGTACTTC.

The chain employs TRBV7-9 and TRBJ2-1, with unresolved D. The ends were cut back, 5 bases at V and 8 bases at J, with 10 bases in the middle. Germline-derived CDR1 and CDR2 are SEHNR and FQNEAQ (reference sequence). This CDR3 is built from 12 residues. The CDR3 reads CASSPPSDEQFF. The CDR3 DNA reads as TGTGCCAGCAGCCCGCCGTCGGATGAGCAGTTCTTC.

This clonotype appeared a few times. The chain has TRBV9 and TRBJ2-2; D remains unclear. Germline loops: CDR1 SGDLS, CDR2 YYNGEE. The CDR3 runs to 15 residues. V was shortened by 4 bases and J by 2 bases, with 12 bases between the two germline ends. The CDR3 reads CASSPSLGNTGELFF. CDR3 sequence (DNA): TGTGCCAGCAGCCCGAGCCTAGGTAACACCGGGGAGCTGTTTTTT. The full variable domain, with the rest looked up from reference TRBV9 and TRBJ2-2, is DSGVTQTPKHLITATGQRVTLRCSPRSGDLSVYWYQQSLDQGLQFLIQYYNGEERAKGNILERFSAQQFPDLHSELNLSSLELGDSALYFCASSPSLGNTGELFFGEGSRLTVL.

This chain uses TRBV5-1 with TRBJ2-7, with TRBD1 matching over 12 bases. This CDR3 is 15 amino acids long. The junction had 8 bases not matched to a gene; V was cut back by 3 bases and J by 7 bases. Germline CDR1 reads SGHRS; CDR2 reads YFSETQ. CDR3 amino acids: CASSSAGTGGEEQYF. The CDR3 region has the DNA TGCGCCAGCAGCTCGGCCGGGACAGGGGGCGAGGAGCAGTACTTC.

The J gene is TRBJ1-1, the V gene TRBV7-8; D not certain. Germline CDR1 is SGHVS and CDR2 is FQNEAQ. CDR3 size: 13 residues. V was shortened by 1 base and J by 5 bases, with 8 bases between the two germline ends. As DNA, the CDR3 is TGTGCCAGCAGCTTAGGTGGGTGGACTGAAGCTTTCTTT. It is translated as CASSLGGWTEAFF.

This clonotype was found many times. The rearrangement uses TRBV6-5 and TRBJ1-1; D remains unclear. The ends were cut back, 0 bases at V and 0 bases at J, with 11 bases in the middle. The CDR3 is made up of 16 amino acids. The V gene's germline CDR1 is MNHEY and CDR2 SVGAGI. In DNA form, the CDR3 reads TGTGCCAGCAGTTACTCGGGGTACGGAGTGAACACTGAAGCTTTCTTT. Protein sequence: CASSYSGYGVNTEAFF.

V usage is TRBV12-3 or TRBV12-4 and J usage is TRBJ1-2; D might be TRBD1 (5 bases). V gave up 3 bases and J gave up 8 bases, with 19 bases separating them. The CDR3 spans 15 residues. The CDR3 reads CASSFSAGADRGYTF. CDR3 sequence (DNA): TGTGCCAGCAGTTTCTCAGCCGGGGCCGACCGGGGCTACACCTTC.

The chain joins TRBV4-1 to TRBJ1-1; D remains unclear. The CDR3 extends over 14 amino acids. Germline CDR1 reads MGHRA; CDR2 reads YSYEKL. Trimming shortened V by 2 bases and J by 0 bases, and 7 bases separated the two germline ends. The CDR3 reads CASSQLRLNTEAFF. As DNA, the CDR3 is TGCGCCAGCAGCCAACTTAGGTTGAACACTGAAGCTTTCTTT.

A single count supports this clonotype. This chain links TRBV7-3 with TRBJ1-4; D ambiguous. Trimming left V 1 base short and J 7 bases short, with 7 bases between. The CDR3 is 13 amino acids. Germline V CDR1 and CDR2: SGHTA, FQGTGA. As DNA, the CDR3 is TGTGCCAGCAGCTTAAGTCCCGGTGAAAAACTGTTTTTT. Protein sequence: CASSLSPGEKLFF.

This clonotype turned up a few times. This chain connects TRBV9 to TRBJ2-2, with TRBD2 matching over 10 bases. CDR1 SGDLS and CDR2 YYNGEE come from the germline V gene. With V trimmed by 2 bases and J by 4 bases, 11 bases remained unmatched. This CDR3 comprises 18 residues. The CDR3 nucleotides read TGTGCCAGCAGCGTGGGTAGCGGGGGGACCCCTCTCACCGGGGAGCTGTTTTTT. The encoded protein is CASSVGSGGTPLTGELFF.

V usage is TRBV7-9 and J usage is TRBJ1-1, with no clear D. Germline CDR1 is SEHNR and CDR2 is FQNEAQ (reference sequence). The germline V and J ends were trimmed by 5 bases and 6 bases, with 10 bases remaining between them. The CDR3 is made up of 12 amino acids. In DNA form, the CDR3 reads TGTGCCAGCAGCCTCCGCCTGGCTGAAGCTTTCTTT. Protein product: CASSLRLAEAFF.

The V and J genes are TRBV5-1 and TRBJ2-6; D might be TRBD1 or TRBD2, each matching 5 bases. This CDR3 has 21 residues. Trimming took 3 bases from V and 0 from J, leaving 25 bases between them. Per the germline V gene, CDR1 is SGHRS and CDR2 is YFSETQ. The CDR3 loop reads CASSSGVRDLSPFSGANVLTF. As DNA, the CDR3 is TGCGCCAGCAGCTCAGGTGTCCGGGACCTTTCTCCCTTCTCTGGGGCCAACGTCCTGACTTTC.

This chain joins TRBV15 and TRBJ2-2; 8 bases fit TRBD1. V was clipped by 5 bases and J by 5 bases; unmatched bases: 7. The germline CDR1 and CDR2 sequences are LNHNV and YYDKDF (reference sequence). The CDR3 has 15 residues. The chain's CDR3 is CATSHRGYRTGELFF. The DNA for the CDR3 is TGTGCCACCAGCCACAGGGGGTATAGAACCGGGGAGCTGTTTTTT.

This clonotype was counted between two and nine times. This chain links TRBV12-3 or TRBV12-4 with TRBJ2-7; D might be TRBD1 (6 bases). Trimming took 5 bases from V and 2 from J, leaving 16 bases between them. CDR3 length: 15 amino acids. As DNA, the CDR3 is TGTGCCAGCAGTCAGGGGATAGTGGGGACCTACGAGCAGTACTTC. Translation gives CASSQGIVGTYEQYF.